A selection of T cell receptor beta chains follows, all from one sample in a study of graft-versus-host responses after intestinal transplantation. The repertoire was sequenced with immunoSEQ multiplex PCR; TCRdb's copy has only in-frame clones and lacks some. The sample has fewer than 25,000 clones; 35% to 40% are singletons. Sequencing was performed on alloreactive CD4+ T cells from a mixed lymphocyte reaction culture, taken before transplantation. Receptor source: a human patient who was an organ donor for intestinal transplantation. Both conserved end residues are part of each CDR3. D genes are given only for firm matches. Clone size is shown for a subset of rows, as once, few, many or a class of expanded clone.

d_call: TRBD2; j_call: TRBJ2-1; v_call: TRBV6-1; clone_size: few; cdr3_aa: CASSDTASGRGFNNEQFF; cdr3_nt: TGTGCCAGCAGTGACACGGCTAGCGGGAGGGGGTTTAACAATGAGCAGTTCTTC
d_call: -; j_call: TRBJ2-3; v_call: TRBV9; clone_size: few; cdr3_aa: CASSVAGTDTQYF; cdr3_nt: TGTGCCAGCAGCGTAGCGGGAACAGATACGCAGTATTTT
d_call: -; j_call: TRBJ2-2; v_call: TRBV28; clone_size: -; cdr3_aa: CASVAGTGELFF; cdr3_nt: TGTGCCAGCGTCGCTGGCACCGGGGAGCTGTTTTTT
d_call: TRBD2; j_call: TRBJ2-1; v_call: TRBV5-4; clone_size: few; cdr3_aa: CASSLGVGLAGGDEQFF; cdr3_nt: TGTGCCAGCAGTCTGGGGGTAGGACTAGCGGGAGGGGATGAGCAGTTCTTC
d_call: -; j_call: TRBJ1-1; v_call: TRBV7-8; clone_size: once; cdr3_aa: CASGRFWGSTEAFF; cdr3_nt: TGTGCCAGCGGGCGTTTCTGGGGGTCCACTGAAGCTTTCTTT
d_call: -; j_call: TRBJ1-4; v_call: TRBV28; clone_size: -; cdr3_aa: CASSFLSGRNNEKLFF; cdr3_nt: TGTGCCAGCAGTTTCCTCTCAGGACGGAATAATGAAAAACTGTTTTTT
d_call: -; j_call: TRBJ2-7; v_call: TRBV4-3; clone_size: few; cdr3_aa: CASSAHSHRASYEQYF; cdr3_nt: TGCGCCAGCAGCGCACACAGTCATCGGGCTTCCTACGAGCAGTACTTC
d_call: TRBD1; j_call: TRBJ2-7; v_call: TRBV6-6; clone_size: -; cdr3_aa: CASSWDSSYEQYF; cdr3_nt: TGTGCCAGCAGTTGGGACAGCTCCTACGAGCAGTACTTC
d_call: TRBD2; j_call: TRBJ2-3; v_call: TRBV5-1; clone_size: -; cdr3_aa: CASSLETGTSGKTDTQYF; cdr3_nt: TGCGCCAGCAGCTTGGAGACCGGGACTAGCGGCAAAACAGATACGCAGTATTTT
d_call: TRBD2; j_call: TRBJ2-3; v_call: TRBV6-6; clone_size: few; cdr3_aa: CASSGLGTDTQYF; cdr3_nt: TGTGCCAGCAGCGGACTAGGCACAGATACGCAGTATTTT
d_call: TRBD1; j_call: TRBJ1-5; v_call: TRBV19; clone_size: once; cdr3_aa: CASSGTGGIQPQHF; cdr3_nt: TGTGCCAGTAGTGGGACAGGGGGTATTCAGCCCCAGCATTTT
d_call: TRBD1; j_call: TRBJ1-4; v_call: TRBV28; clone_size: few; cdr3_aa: CASSLSGGWEKLFF; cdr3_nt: TGTGCCAGCAGTTTGTCAGGGGGATGGGAAAAACTGTTTTTT
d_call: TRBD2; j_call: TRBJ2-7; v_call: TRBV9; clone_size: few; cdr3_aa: CASSVGLAAYEQYF; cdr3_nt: TGTGCCAGCAGCGTAGGACTAGCGGCCTACGAGCAGTACTTC
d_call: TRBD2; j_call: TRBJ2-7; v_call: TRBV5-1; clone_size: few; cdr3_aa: CASSQTGTSGSEQYF; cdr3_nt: TGCGCCAGCAGCCAAACCGGGACTAGCGGGAGCGAGCAGTACTTC
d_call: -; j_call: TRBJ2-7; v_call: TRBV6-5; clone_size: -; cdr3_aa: CASSYVRRAGEQYF; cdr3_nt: TGTGCCAGCAGTTACGTTCGCAGGGCAGGCGAGCAGTACTTC
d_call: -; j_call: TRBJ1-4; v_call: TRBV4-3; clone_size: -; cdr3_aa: CASSPLWGGATNEKLFF; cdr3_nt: TGCGCCAGCAGCCCCCTCTGGGGGGGGGCAACTAATGAAAAACTGTTTTTT
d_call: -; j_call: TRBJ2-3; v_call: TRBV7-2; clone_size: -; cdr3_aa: CASSLVGERTDTQYF; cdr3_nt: TGTGCCAGCAGCTTAGTGGGGGAGAGGACAGATACGCAGTATTTT
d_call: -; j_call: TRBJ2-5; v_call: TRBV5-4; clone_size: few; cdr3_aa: CASSLGGVQETQYF; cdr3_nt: TGTGCCAGCAGCTTGGGGGGAGTCCAAGAGACCCAGTACTTC
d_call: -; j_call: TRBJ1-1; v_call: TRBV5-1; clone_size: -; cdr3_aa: CASSLISSNTEAFF; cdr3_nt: TGCGCCAGCAGCTTGATCAGTTCGAACACTGAAGCTTTCTTT
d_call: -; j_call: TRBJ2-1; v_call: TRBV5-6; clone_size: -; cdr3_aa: CASSLELVSYNEQFF; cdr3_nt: TGTGCCAGCAGCTTGGAGTTAGTCTCCTACAATGAGCAGTTCTTC
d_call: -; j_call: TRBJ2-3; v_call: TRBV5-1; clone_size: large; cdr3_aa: CASRVGHEDTQYF; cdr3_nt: TGCGCCAGCAGGGTCGGGCATGAAGATACGCAGTATTTT
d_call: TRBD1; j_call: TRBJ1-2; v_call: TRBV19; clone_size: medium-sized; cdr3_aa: CASSTIQGNYGYTF; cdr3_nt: TGTGCCAGTAGTACCATACAGGGGAACTATGGCTACACCTTC
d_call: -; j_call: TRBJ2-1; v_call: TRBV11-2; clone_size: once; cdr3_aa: CASSLNPGVAYNEQFF; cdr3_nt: TGTGCCAGCAGCTTAAATCCGGGAGTGGCCTACAATGAGCAGTTCTTC
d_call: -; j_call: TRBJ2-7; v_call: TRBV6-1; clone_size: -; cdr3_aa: CASSEEGVRYTYEQYF; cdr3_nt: TGTGCCAGCAGTGAAGAAGGGGTCAGGTATACCTACGAGCAGTACTTC
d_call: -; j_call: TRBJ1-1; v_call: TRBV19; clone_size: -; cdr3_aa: CASSIFGLNTEAFF; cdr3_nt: TGTGCCAGTAGTATTTTCGGTCTGAACACTGAAGCTTTCTTT
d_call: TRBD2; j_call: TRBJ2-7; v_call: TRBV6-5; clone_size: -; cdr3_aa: CASTSAGIYYEQYF; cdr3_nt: TGTGCCAGCACATCAGCGGGGATTTACTACGAGCAGTACTTC
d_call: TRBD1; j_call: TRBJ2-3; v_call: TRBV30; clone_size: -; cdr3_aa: CAWSVGQGTDTQYF; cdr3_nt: TGTGCCTGGAGTGTGGGACAGGGCACAGATACGCAGTATTTT
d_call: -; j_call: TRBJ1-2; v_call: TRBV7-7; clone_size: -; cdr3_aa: CASNHAGVGEDYGYTF; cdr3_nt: TGTGCTAGCAACCACGCCGGCGTTGGGGAAGACTATGGCTACACCTTC
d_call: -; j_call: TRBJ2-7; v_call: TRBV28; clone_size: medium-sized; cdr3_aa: CASSLIGGYYEQYF; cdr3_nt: TGTGCCAGCAGTTTAATCGGGGGCTACTACGAGCAGTACTTC
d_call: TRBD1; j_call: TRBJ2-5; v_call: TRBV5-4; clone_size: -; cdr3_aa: CASSLPGQAQETQYF; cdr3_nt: TGTGCCAGCAGCTTGCCGGGACAGGCCCAAGAGACCCAGTACTTC
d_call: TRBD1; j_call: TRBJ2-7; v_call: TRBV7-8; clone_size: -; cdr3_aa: CASSPRDRGREQYF; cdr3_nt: TGTGCCAGCAGCCCCCGGGACAGGGGGCGCGAGCAGTACTTC
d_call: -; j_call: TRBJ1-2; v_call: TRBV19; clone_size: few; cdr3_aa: CASEVKASGNYGYTF; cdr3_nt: TGTGCCAGCGAAGTAAAGGCCTCCGGGAACTATGGCTACACCTTC
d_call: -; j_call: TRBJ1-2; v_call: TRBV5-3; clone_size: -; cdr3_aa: CASSPKRINRDYGYTF; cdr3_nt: TGTGCCAGTAGCCCAAAACGGATAAATAGGGACTATGGCTACACCTTC
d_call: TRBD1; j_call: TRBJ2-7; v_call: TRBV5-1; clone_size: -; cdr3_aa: CASSLVLGQGYEQYF; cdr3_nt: TGCGCCAGCAGCTTGGTCTTGGGACAGGGCTACGAGCAGTACTTC
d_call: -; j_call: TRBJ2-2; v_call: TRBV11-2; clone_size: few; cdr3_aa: CASRLRLTADRNGELFF; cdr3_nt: TGTGCCAGCAGACTTAGATTGACGGCAGACCGTAACGGGGAGCTGTTTTTT
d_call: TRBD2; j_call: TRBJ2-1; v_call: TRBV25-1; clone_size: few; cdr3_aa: CASSRLAGNEQFF; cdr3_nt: TGTGCCAGCAGCCGACTAGCGGGGAATGAGCAGTTCTTC
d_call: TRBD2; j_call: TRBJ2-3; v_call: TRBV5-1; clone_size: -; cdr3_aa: CASSRDYSTDTQYF; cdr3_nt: TGCGCCAGCAGCCGGGACTATAGCACAGATACGCAGTATTTT
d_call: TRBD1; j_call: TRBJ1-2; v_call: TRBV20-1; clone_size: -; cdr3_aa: CSASLGGGYTF; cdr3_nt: TGCAGTGCTAGCCTAGGGGGCGGCTACACCTTC
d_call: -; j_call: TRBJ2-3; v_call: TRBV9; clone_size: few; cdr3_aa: CASSNGPLDTQYF; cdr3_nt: TGTGCCAGCAGCAATGGACCCTTGGATACGCAGTATTTT
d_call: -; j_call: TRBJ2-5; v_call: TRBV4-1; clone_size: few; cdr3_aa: CASSHLSTQETQYF; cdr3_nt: TGCGCCAGCAGCCACCTAAGCACCCAAGAGACCCAGTACTTC
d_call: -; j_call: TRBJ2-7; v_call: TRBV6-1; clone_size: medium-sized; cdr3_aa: CASSSRLKRDEQYF; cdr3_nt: TGTGCCAGCAGTTCCCGGCTGAAGCGGGACGAGCAGTACTTC
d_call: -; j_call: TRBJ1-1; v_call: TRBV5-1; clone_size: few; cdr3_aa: CASSPGGTAGHFFGGAFF; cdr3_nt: TGCGCCAGCAGCCCCGGAGGTACGGCAGGGCATTTCTTCGGGGGGGCTTTCTTT
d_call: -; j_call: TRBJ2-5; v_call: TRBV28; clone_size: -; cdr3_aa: CASSLGGLQETQYF; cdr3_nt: TGTGCCAGCAGTTTAGGTGGGCTTCAAGAGACCCAGTACTTC
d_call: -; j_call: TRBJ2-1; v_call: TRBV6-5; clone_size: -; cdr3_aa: CASSYSFHVAGAQFF; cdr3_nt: TGTGCCAGCAGTTACTCGTTTCATGTGGCGGGGGCTCAATTCTTC